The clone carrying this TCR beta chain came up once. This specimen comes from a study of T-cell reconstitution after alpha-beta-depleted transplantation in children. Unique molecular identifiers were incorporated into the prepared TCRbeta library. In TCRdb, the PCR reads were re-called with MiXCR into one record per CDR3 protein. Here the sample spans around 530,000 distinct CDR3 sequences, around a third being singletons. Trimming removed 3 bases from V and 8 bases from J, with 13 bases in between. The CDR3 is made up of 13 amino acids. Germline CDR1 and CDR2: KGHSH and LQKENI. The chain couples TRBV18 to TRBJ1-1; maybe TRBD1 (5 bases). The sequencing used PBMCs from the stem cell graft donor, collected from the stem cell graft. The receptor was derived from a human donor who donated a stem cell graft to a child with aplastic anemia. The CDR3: CASSPTAGHEAFF. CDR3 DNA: TGTGCCAGCTCACCCACGGCGGGGCACGAAGCTTTCTTT.